A single sample gave rise to the 24 T cell receptor beta chains below, sequenced in a study of T-cell memory formation after mild COVID-19. TCRdb recomputed calls from the 5' RACE reads with MiXCR, one row per CDR3 protein. The sample includes about 290,000 distinct CDR3 sequences, 15% to 20% seen only once; the top ten take roughly 23%. Source material: PBMCs or a T cell subset sorted from them (not recorded which). All receptors derive from a man younger than 35 who had mild COVID-19 (a few samples of this study predate the infection). Cell type and time point are not known.

The V and J genes are TRBV5-6 and TRBJ1-1; tentative D call: TRBD1 (6 bases). CDR1 and CDR2 (germline): SGHDT, YYEEEE. Deletions cut 3 bases from V and 4 bases from J, with 19 bases between. CDR3 length: 16 amino acids. The CDR3 region is CASSSGAGVSGTEAFF. In nucleotides, the CDR3 is TGTGCCAGCAGCTCCGGGGCAGGGGTTTCGGGCACTGAAGCTTTCTTT.

This clonotype was seen more than once but under ten times. The chain employs TRBV10-3 and TRBJ1-3; D not resolved. The CDR3 spans 15 residues. Germline V gene lookup returns CDR1 ENHRY and CDR2 SYGVKD. Trimming removed 5 bases at V and 0 bases at J, with 11 bases between. For the CDR3, the DNA is TGTGCCATCAGTCCCGCGGGCTACTCTGGAAACACCATATATTTT. Protein product: CAISPAGYSGNTIYF.

This clonotype was seen ten or more times. The CDR3 DNA reads as TGTGCCAGCAAAGACCCGGACACTGAAGCTTTCTTT. Encoded protein: CASKDPDTEAFF. The chain combines TRBV6-2 or TRBV6-3 with TRBJ1-1; D is undetermined. The CDR3 sequence is 12 residues long. Trimming took 7 bases from V and 3 from J, leaving 9 bases between them. The germline V gene encodes CDR1 MNHEY and CDR2 SVGEGT.

This chain connects TRBV12-3 or TRBV12-4 to TRBJ2-3; D not resolved. V was pared by 7 bases and J by 3 bases, with 17 bases between. The CDR3 length is 15 residues. CDR3 nucleotides: TGTGCCAGCACCCCTGGAAGGGTGGTTACAGATACGCAGTATTTT. It codes for CASTPGRVVTDTQYF.

V and J are TRBV6-5 and TRBJ2-1; 13 bases align to TRBD2. Per the germline V gene, CDR1 is MNHEY and CDR2 is SVGAGI. With V trimmed by 7 bases and J by 5 bases, 11 bases remained unmatched. The length of the CDR3 is 17 residues. The CDR3 sequence: CASIRLAGGSGHNEQFF. CDR3 DNA sequence: TGTGCCAGCATCCGACTAGCGGGGGGATCCGGTCACAATGAGCAGTTCTTC.

The sample holds a few counts of this clonotype. This sequence joins TRBV3-1 and TRBJ2-3, with D hard to call. There are 15 residues in the CDR3. Germline V lookup: CDR1 LGHDT, CDR2 YNNKEL (reference sequence). The V and J ends lost 1 base and 0 bases respectively, with 8 bases between them. CDR3 region: CASSQAWRSTDTQYF. CDR3 coding DNA: TGTGCCAGCAGCCAAGCTTGGCGGAGCACAGATACGCAGTATTTT.

This clonotype was counted a few times. V and J are TRBV5-1 and TRBJ2-1; D is unresolved. There are 14 residues in the CDR3. Germline V gene data show CDR1 as SGHRS and CDR2 as YFSETQ. V was cut by 0 bases and J by 4 bases, with 8 bases left in between. This CDR3 reads CASSLGAVYNEQFF. The CDR3, as DNA: TGCGCCAGCAGCTTGGGTGCAGTTTACAATGAGCAGTTCTTC.

This clonotype showed up just a few times. The V and J genes are TRBV28 and TRBJ1-6, with D perhaps TRBD1 (6 bases). Germline V gives CDR1 MDHEN, CDR2 SYDVKM. The germline V and J ends were trimmed by 3 bases and 0 bases, with 9 bases remaining between them. CDR3 length: 16 residues. The CDR3 sequence is CASSFQGSSYNSPLHF. CDR3 in DNA: TGTGCCAGCAGTTTTCAGGGGAGCTCCTATAATTCACCCCTCCACTTT. Based on the CDR3 plus reference TRBV28 and TRBJ1-6, the full variable domain is DVKVTQSSRYLVKRTGEKVFLECVQDMDHENMFWYRQDPGLGLRLIYFSYDVKMKEKGDIPEGYSVSREKKERFSLILESASTNQTSMYLCASSFQGSSYNSPLHFGNGTRLTVT.

This clonotype was detected a few times. V is TRBV7-3 and J is TRBJ2-1; 9 positions match TRBD1. This CDR3 comprises 15 residues. The germline V gene encodes CDR1 SGHTA and CDR2 FQGTGA. Losses at the gene ends were 5 bases for V and 3 bases for J; bases not matched to a gene: 5. Written as DNA, the CDR3 is TGTGCCAGCAGCGACAGGGGGGACAGCTACAATGAGCAGTTCTTC. Its translation: CASSDRGDSYNEQFF. The variable domain in full, with the rest retrieved from reference TRBV7-3 and TRBJ2-1, is GAGVSQTPSNKVTEKGKYVELRCDPISGHTALYWYRQSLGQGPEFLIYFQGTGAADDSGLPNDRFFAVRPEGSVSTLKIQRTERGDSAVYLCASSDRGDSYNEQFFGPGTRLTVL.

The sample holds a few counts of this clonotype. The rearrangement uses TRBV28 and TRBJ1-5; TRBD1 agrees at 8 bases. Trimming cost V 6 bases and J 6 bases; bases outside gene matches: 4. The CDR3 contains 13 residues. Germline V gene lookup returns CDR1 MDHEN and CDR2 SYDVKM. In nucleotides, the CDR3 is TGTGCCAGCAGCCAGGGGGCCGGTCAGCCCCAGCATTTT. Protein: CASSQGAGQPQHF. The full variable domain, with the rest looked up from reference TRBV28 and TRBJ1-5, is DVKVTQSSRYLVKRTGEKVFLECVQDMDHENMFWYRQDPGLGLRLIYFSYDVKMKEKGDIPEGYSVSREKKERFSLILESASTNQTSMYLCASSQGAGQPQHFGDGTRLSIL.

This clonotype appeared a few times. The chain couples TRBV7-9 to TRBJ2-4; TRBD1 matches at 12 bases. The V gene end was trimmed by 3 bases and the J gene end by 5 bases; junction bases not matched to a gene: 2. CDR3 length equals 15 residues. Germline lookup yields CDR1 SEHNR and CDR2 FQNEAQ (reference sequence). CDR3 nucleotides: TGTGCCAGCAGCTTGGGACAGGGGGCGGAAAACATTCAGTACTTC. Its protein product is CASSLGQGAENIQYF.

This clonotype was found a few times. This chain uses TRBV7-2 with TRBJ2-1; 9 bases line up with TRBD2. Losses at the gene ends were 5 bases for V and 4 bases for J; bases not matched to a gene: 6. Germline lookup yields CDR1 SGHTA and CDR2 FQGNSA. The CDR3 covers 15 residues. CDR3 in DNA: TGTGCCAGCAGCGACCGCGGGGGGGCTTACAATGAGCAGTTCTTC. It translates to CASSDRGGAYNEQFF. Filled out from reference TRBV7-2 and TRBJ2-1, the complete variable domain reads GAGVSQSPSNKVTEKGKDVELRCDPISGHTALYWYRQSLGQGLEFLIYFQGNSAPDKSGLPSDRFSAERTGGSVSTLTIQRTQQEDSAVYLCASSDRGGAYNEQFFGPGTRLTVL.

The chain combines TRBV5-6 with TRBJ1-4; D gene uncertain. Germline lookup yields CDR1 SGHDT and CDR2 YYEEEE. The ends were cut back, 4 bases at V and 12 bases at J, with 19 bases in the middle. The CDR3 totals 14 residues. The CDR3 protein is CASSPNYPANELFF. CDR3 sequence (DNA): TGTGCCAGCAGCCCGAACTACCCGGCGAACGAACTGTTTTTT.

At least ten counts were recorded for this clonotype. The chain joins TRBV2 to TRBJ1-6, with D uncertain. Deletions cut 11 bases from V and 5 bases from J, with 10 bases between. CDR1 is SNHLY, CDR2 FYNNEI, per germline. This CDR3 contains 12 residues. CDR3 coding DNA: TGTGCCGGTCAGACGGATAATTCACCCCTCCACTTT. It specifies CAGQTDNSPLHF.

This clonotype was recorded a few times. The chain is built from TRBV7-9 and TRBJ1-4; TRBD1 might be the D (6 bases). Germline V gene data show CDR1 as SEHNR and CDR2 as FQNEAQ (reference sequence). There are 16 residues in the CDR3. Trimming took 4 bases from V and 6 from J, leaving 18 bases between them. This CDR3 is CASSSAARGAHEKLFF. CDR3 bases: TGTGCCAGCAGCTCAGCCGCGAGGGGGGCGCATGAAAAACTGTTTTTT.

The V gene is TRBV15, the J gene TRBJ2-2, with 8 bases fitting TRBD2. Germline loops: CDR1 LNHNV, CDR2 YYDKDF (reference sequence). The V gene end was trimmed by 4 bases and the J gene end by 3 bases; junction bases not matched to a gene: 7. The CDR3 loop spans 16 amino acids. The CDR3 DNA follows: TGTGCCACCAGCAACCGACGGGGGGGCCACACCGGGGAGCTGTTTTTT. Its translation is CATSNRRGGHTGELFF. Together with reference TRBV15 and TRBJ2-2, the CDR3 gives the full variable domain: DAMVIQNPRYQVTQFGKPVTLSCSQTLNHNVMYWYQQKSSQAPKLLFHYYDKDFNNEADTPDNFQSRRPNTSFCFLDIRSPGLGDTAMYLCATSNRRGGHTGELFFGEGSRLTVL.

This clonotype was counted only a few times. The V gene is TRBV12-3 or TRBV12-4, the J gene TRBJ2-7, with D possibly being TRBD2 (5 bases). With 3 bases removed from V and 0 bases from J, the gap between germline ends came to 12 bases. The CDR3 runs 15 residues. The DNA of the CDR3 is TGTGCCAGCAGTTTGGAGCCGGGAAGCTCCTACGAGCAGTACTTC. Encoded protein: CASSLEPGSSYEQYF.

This clonotype was seen a handful of times. The conserved phenylalanine or tryptophan normally closing the CDR3 is absent here, so this likely arose from a read error. The DNA is left out, because the CDR3 cannot be placed on it with certainty; the CDR3 is given as TCRdb lists it. This rearrangement joins TRBV6-1 to TRBJ2-7. From its first to its last residue, the CDR3 has 10 amino acids. The germline gives CDR1 MNHNS, CDR2 SASEGT. This CDR3 is CASSECWTQS.

Here the CDR3 reads CASSPSAGDTEAFF. The DNA of the CDR3 is TGTGCCAGCAGTCCAAGCGCGGGCGACACTGAAGCTTTCTTT. The gene calls are TRBV6-5 and TRBJ1-1; D unclear. This CDR3 has 14 residues. Trimming left V 5 bases short and J 3 bases short, with 13 bases between. Germline-derived CDR1 and CDR2 are MNHEY and SVGAGI.

This clonotype has a handful of counts. This sequence joins TRBV6-2 or TRBV6-3 and TRBJ1-5; TRBD1 agrees at 11 bases. The germline V gene encodes CDR1 MNHEY and CDR2 SVGEGT. V shed 4 bases and J 1 base; nucleotides not matched to a gene: 6. The CDR3 contains 17 residues. The CDR3 DNA reads TGTGCCAGCAGTTCATACCGGGACAGGGGGAGCAATCAGCCCCAGCATTTT. Encoded protein: CASSSYRDRGSNQPQHF.

This clonotype was seen a handful of times. This rearrangement joins TRBV10-3 to TRBJ2-2; no definite D call. The germline V gene has CDR1 ENHRY and CDR2 SYGVKD. CDR3 length equals 14 residues. V lost 0 bases and J 0 bases, leaving 2 bases between the germline ends. Written as DNA, the CDR3 is TGTGCCATCAGTGAGTCTCCGAACACCGGGGAGCTGTTTTTT. Amino acid sequence: CAISESPNTGELFF.

V and J are TRBV7-9 and TRBJ2-5; 8 bases agree with TRBD1. Looked up from germline, CDR1 is SEHNR and CDR2 is FQNEAQ (reference sequence). Trimming at V came to 6 bases and at J to 5 bases, leaving 20 bases not matched to a gene. This CDR3 has 18 amino acids. Here the CDR3 DNA reads TGTGCCAGCAGTAGAGAGGGCTTTTGGCAGGGGGCATACGAGACCCAGTACTTC. As protein: CASSREGFWQGAYETQYF.

This rearrangement joins TRBV7-8 to TRBJ1-5; 8 nucleotides agree with TRBD1. J gave up 0 bases and V 5 bases, and 12 bases lay outside the gene matches. The CDR3 is 18 amino acids. Per the germline V gene, CDR1 is SGHVS and CDR2 is FQNEAQ. The CDR3 loop is CASSPDRGGRGSNQPQHF. The DNA for the CDR3 is TGTGCCAGCAGCCCAGACAGGGGCGGTCGGGGTAGCAATCAGCCCCAGCATTTT.

This sequence joins TRBV7-9 and TRBJ2-6, with D uncertain. CDR3 length: 19 residues. V was clipped by 8 bases and J by 0 bases, with 23 bases between them. Germline V gene lookup returns CDR1 SEHNR and CDR2 FQNEAQ (reference sequence). The CDR3 region has the DNA TGTGCCAGCGGATCCGAGGACGTACTCTATTTCTCTGGGGCCAACGTCCTGACTTTC. This translates into CASGSEDVLYFSGANVLTF.